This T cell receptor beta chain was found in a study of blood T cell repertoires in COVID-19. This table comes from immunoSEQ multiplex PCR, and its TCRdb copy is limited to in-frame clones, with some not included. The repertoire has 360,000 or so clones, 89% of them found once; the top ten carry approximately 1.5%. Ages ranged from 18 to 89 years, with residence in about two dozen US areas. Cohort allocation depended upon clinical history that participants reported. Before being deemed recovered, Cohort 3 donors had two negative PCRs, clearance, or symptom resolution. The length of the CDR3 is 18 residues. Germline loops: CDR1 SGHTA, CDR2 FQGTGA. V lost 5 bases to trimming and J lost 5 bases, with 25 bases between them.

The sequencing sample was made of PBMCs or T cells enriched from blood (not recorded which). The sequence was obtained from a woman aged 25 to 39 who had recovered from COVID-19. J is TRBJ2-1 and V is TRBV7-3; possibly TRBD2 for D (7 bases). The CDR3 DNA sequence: TGTGCCAGCAGCCCATTCCTTGCCCCGGGGGGCCAGAACAATGAGCAGTTCTTC. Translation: CASSPFLAPGGQNNEQFF.